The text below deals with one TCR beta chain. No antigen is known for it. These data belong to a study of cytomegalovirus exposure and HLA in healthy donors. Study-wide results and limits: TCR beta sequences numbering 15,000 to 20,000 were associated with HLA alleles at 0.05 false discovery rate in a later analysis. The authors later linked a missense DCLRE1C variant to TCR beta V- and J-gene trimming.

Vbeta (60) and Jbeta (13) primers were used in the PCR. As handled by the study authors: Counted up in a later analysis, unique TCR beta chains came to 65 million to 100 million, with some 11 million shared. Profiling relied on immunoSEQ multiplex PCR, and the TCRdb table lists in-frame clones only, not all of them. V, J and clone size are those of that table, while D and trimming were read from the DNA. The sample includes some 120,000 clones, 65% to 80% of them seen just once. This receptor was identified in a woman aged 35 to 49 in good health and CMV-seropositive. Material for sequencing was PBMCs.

The CDR3 DNA sequence: TGTGCCAGCAGCCAAGTACAGGGAAGCGAGCAGTTCTTC. Translating it yields CASSQVQGSEQFF. This chain links TRBV14 with TRBJ2-1; possibly TRBD1 for D (6 bases). This CDR3 region has 13 residues. The germline V and J ends were trimmed by 1 base and 10 bases, with 11 bases remaining between them. The V gene's germline CDR1 is SGHDN and CDR2 FVKESK.